These 24 T cell receptor beta chains share one sample of origin, sequenced in a study of CD8 T cells in Susac syndrome. It was with random hexamers that roughly 0.5 to 1 ug RNA was reverse transcribed. One entry per CDR3 protein, called by TCRdb with MiXCR from the immunoSEQ multiplex PCR reads. The profile shows about 240,000 distinct CDR3 sequences, about 95% of them singletons. Sequencing was done on a sample of CD4+ T cells from PBMCs. Receptors originate from a human donor with Susac syndrome.

This clonotype was counted a single time. CDR3 coding DNA: TGCAGTGCCCCCCGACTAGCGGGAGGGAATGAGCAGTTCTTC. Residues: CSAPRLAGGNEQFF. The chain employs TRBV20-1 and TRBJ2-1; 14 nucleotides line up with TRBD2. The V and J ends lost 6 bases and 7 bases, in that order; junction bases with no gene match: 5. Per the germline V gene, CDR1 is DFQATT and CDR2 is SNEGSKA (reference sequence). This CDR3 has 14 residues.

The chain joins TRBV6-5 to TRBJ2-7; 7 bases are shared with TRBD2. The CDR3 spans 12 residues. CDR1 is MNHEY and CDR2 is SVGAGI in the germline V gene. Losses at the gene ends were 4 bases for V and 8 bases for J; bases not matched to a gene: 5. The chain's CDR3 is CASSLPSGKQYF. The DNA of the CDR3 is TGTGCCAGCAGTTTACCTAGCGGAAAGCAGTACTTC.

The J gene is TRBJ2-5, the V gene TRBV20-1; 8 bases are a match to TRBD2. CDR1 and CDR2 (germline): DFQATT, SNEGSKA (reference sequence). The junction had 8 bases not matched to a gene; V was cut back by 3 bases and J by 2 bases. This CDR3 contains 15 residues. The CDR3 DNA reads as TGCAGTGCTAGTAGCAGCGGGAGTGCACAAGAGACCCAGTACTTC. Amino acids: CSASSSGSAQETQYF.

The rearrangement links TRBV7-6 to TRBJ1-1, with D tentatively TRBD1 (5 bases). This CDR3 region has 15 residues. V lost 4 bases and J lost 3, with 15 bases in between. The germline gives CDR1 SGHVS, CDR2 FNYEAQ. In nucleotides, the CDR3 is TGTGCCAGCAGCTCCCAACAAGGGGCCGACACTGAAGCTTTCTTT. Translated, it gives CASSSQQGADTEAFF.

The J gene is TRBJ2-1, the V gene TRBV12-3 or TRBV12-4; D ambiguous. The CDR3 is 13 amino acids. Trimming shortened V by 6 bases and J by 9 bases, and 15 bases separated the two germline ends. CDR3 coding DNA: TGTGCCAGCAGCCCTACGGGTGGTAGTGAGCAGTTCTTC. Its protein is CASSPTGGSEQFF.

V is TRBV7-8 and J is TRBJ2-1, with a tentative D call TRBD2 (5 bases). In germline, CDR1 is SGHVS, CDR2 FQNEAQ. CDR3 size: 14 residues. The V and J ends lost 1 base and 7 bases respectively, with 11 bases between them. DNA for the CDR3: TGTGCCAGCAGCTTAGAGCCCCGGGGAAATGAGCAGTTCTTC. It encodes CASSLEPRGNEQFF.

This rearrangement joins TRBV30 to TRBJ2-1, with 11 bases identical to TRBD2. The trim removed 3 bases at V and 2 bases at J, leaving 15 bases unmatched. The CDR3 extends over 19 amino acids. Germline values: CDR1 GTSNPN, CDR2 SVGIG (reference sequence). The CDR3 spells CAWRGLAGGQLDTYNEQFF. The CDR3 nucleotides are TGTGCCTGGAGAGGCCTAGCGGGAGGACAACTAGATACCTACAATGAGCAGTTCTTC.

This sequence joins TRBV29-1 and TRBJ2-7; 10 nucleotides match TRBD1. The CDR3 contains 19 residues. Trimming removed 7 bases from V and 2 bases from J; junction bases left unmatched: 23. The germline CDR1 and CDR2 sequences are SQVTM and ANQGSEA. Here the CDR3 DNA reads TGCAGCGCCAGACATTCGGGACAGGGGCCCATTCGACGACCCTACGAGCAGTACTTC. This sequence encodes CSARHSGQGPIRRPYEQYF.

The chain employs TRBV3-1 and TRBJ1-1; D ambiguous. The CDR3 length is 17 residues. Per germline, CDR1 LGHDT and CDR2 YNNKEL (reference sequence). Trimming pared 0 bases from V and 5 bases from J, leaving 19 bases between. CDR3 residues: CASSQDMPTWRRTEAFF. CDR3 sequence (DNA): TGTGCCAGCAGCCAAGATATGCCGACATGGAGGCGAACTGAAGCTTTCTTT.

This rearrangement joins TRBV2 to TRBJ1-2; 9 bases fit TRBD1. The CDR3 sequence is 16 residues long. V shed 1 base and J 4 bases; nucleotides not matched to a gene: 7. Looked up from germline, CDR1 is SNHLY and CDR2 is FYNNEI. The CDR3 DNA reads as TGTGCCAGCAGTGAAGGGAACAGGGGGCAGGGCTATGGCTACACCTTC. This gives the protein CASSEGNRGQGYGYTF.

The J gene is TRBJ2-7, the V gene TRBV7-9; 9 bases agree with TRBD1. Germline assignment: CDR1 SEHNR and CDR2 FQNEAQ (reference sequence). V lost 0 bases to trimming and J lost 11 bases; unmatched junction nucleotides: 5. The length of the CDR3 is 13 residues. CDR3 sequence reads: CASSLAAGTGKYF. CDR3 coding DNA: TGTGCCAGCAGCTTAGCAGCCGGGACAGGGAAGTACTTC.

The CDR3 sequence is CASSIGGGYGYTF. DNA for the CDR3: TGTGCCAGCAGCATTGGGGGGGGCTACGGCTACACCTTC. The V call is TRBV25-1, the J call TRBJ1-2; the D gene is possibly TRBD1 (6 bases). Germline V lookup: CDR1 MGHDK, CDR2 SYGVNS. CDR3 length: 13 residues. V was pared by 6 bases and J by 8 bases, with 16 bases between.

The chain uses TRBV18 and TRBJ2-5; maybe TRBD2 (6 bases). V lost 6 bases, J lost 5 bases, and 13 bases lay in between. CDR1 KGHSH and CDR2 LQKENI come from the germline V gene. This CDR3 is 13 amino acids long. Here the CDR3 DNA reads TGTGCCAGCTCGACGGTGGAGGGGGAGACCCAGTACTTC. Protein: CASSTVEGETQYF.

This clonotype showed up just once. The rearrangement uses TRBV24-1 and TRBJ2-5; 7 bases are shared with TRBD1. After removal of 4 bases from V and 5 bases from J, the junction contained 9 bases not matched to a gene. This CDR3 region has 15 residues. The V gene's germline CDR1 is KGHDR and CDR2 SFDVKD. In nucleotides, the CDR3 is TGTGCCACCAGTGACAGAGAGACAGGGCTTGAGACCCAGTACTTC. It codes for CATSDRETGLETQYF.

This clonotype was seen a single time. The chain carries TRBV20-1 and TRBJ2-1, with D possibly matching TRBD1 (6 bases). The CDR3 loop spans 15 amino acids. Trimming left V 2 bases short and J 0 bases short, with 11 bases between. Per the germline V gene, CDR1 is DFQATT and CDR2 is SNEGSKA (reference sequence). The CDR3 spells CSARLTGDSYNEQFF. The CDR3 bases are TGCAGTGCTAGATTGACAGGCGACTCCTACAATGAGCAGTTCTTC.

Here the CDR3 DNA reads TGCAGCGTCGAAAAGACTAGCGAGGAGACCCAGTACTTC. The encoded protein is CSVEKTSEETQYF. The rearrangement links TRBV29-1 to TRBJ2-5; 8 bases agree with TRBD2. Trimming cost V 6 bases and J 5 bases; bases outside gene matches: 8. There are 13 residues in the CDR3. The germline V gene encodes CDR1 SQVTM and CDR2 ANQGSEA.

The V and J genes are TRBV9 and TRBJ2-7; 7 nucleotides match TRBD2. J gave up 0 bases and V 4 bases, and 4 bases lay outside the gene matches. The CDR3 is 14 residues long. Germline assignment: CDR1 SGDLS and CDR2 YYNGEE. The CDR3 protein is CASSSRTSSYEQYF. CDR3 coding DNA: TGTGCCAGCAGCTCCCGGACTAGCTCCTACGAGCAGTACTTC.

V and J are TRBV10-1 and TRBJ2-1; 7 bases fit TRBD2. Germline V gene lookup returns CDR1 WNHNN and CDR2 SYGVQD (reference sequence). This CDR3 has 14 residues. The V segment lost 3 bases and the J segment 3 bases; nucleotides outside the gene matches: 2. The CDR3 loop is CASSEASGYNEQFF. CDR3 bases: TGCGCCAGCAGTGAAGCTAGCGGCTACAATGAGCAGTTCTTC.

This clonotype was recorded once. This chain joins TRBV27 and TRBJ1-4; D call uncertain. The CDR3 loop spans 14 amino acids. With 4 bases removed from V and 5 bases from J, the gap between germline ends came to 11 bases. Germline V CDR1 and CDR2: MNHEY, SMNVEV (reference sequence). The CDR3 DNA follows: TGTGCCAGCAGTTCGGCAGGCGAGAATGAAAAACTGTTTTTT. It specifies CASSSAGENEKLFF.

The chain combines TRBV6-1 with TRBJ1-1; 10 positions match TRBD1. CDR3 size: 14 residues. The germline gives CDR1 MNHNS, CDR2 SASEGT. The trim removed 5 bases at V and 3 bases at J, leaving 3 bases unmatched. In DNA form, the CDR3 reads TGTGCCAGCAGTTGGGACAGGGGTTACACTGAAGCTTTCTTT. It encodes CASSWDRGYTEAFF.

The rearrangement links TRBV29-1 to TRBJ2-7; D not resolved. CDR3 length equals 11 residues. CDR1 and CDR2 (germline): SQVTM, ANQGSEA. The V gene lost 4 bases and the J gene lost 2 bases, with 6 bases spanning the gap. The CDR3 spells CSVASTYEQYF. The CDR3 bases are TGCAGCGTTGCTAGTACCTACGAGCAGTACTTC.

The chain is built from TRBV30 and TRBJ2-5; either TRBD1 or TRBD2 may fit D (5 bases each). Per germline, CDR1 GTSNPN and CDR2 SVGIG (reference sequence). V lost 4 bases, J lost 2 bases, and 20 bases lay in between. The CDR3 is 16 residues long. CDR3 loop: CAWTRPGRLRQETQYF. CDR3 coding DNA: TGTGCCTGGACGCGCCCGGGACGGTTACGACAAGAGACCCAGTACTTC.

Here the CDR3 reads CASSSTTDTQYF. The CDR3 nucleotides are TGTGCCAGCAGCTCCACGACAGATACGCAGTATTTT. The chain carries TRBV7-9 and TRBJ2-3; D unresolved. CDR3 size: 12 residues. Germline assignment: CDR1 SEHNR and CDR2 FQNEAQ (reference sequence). V lost 4 bases and J 3 bases, leaving 5 bases between the germline ends.

The chain joins TRBV20-1 to TRBJ1-1; no firm D call. Germline loops: CDR1 DFQATT, CDR2 SNEGSKA (reference sequence). The ends were cut back, 8 bases at V and 7 bases at J, with 14 bases in the middle. The CDR3 consists of 11 residues. The DNA of the CDR3 is TGCAGTCCCGCGGGCCGACGTGAAGCTTTCTTT. It is translated as CSPAGRREAFF.